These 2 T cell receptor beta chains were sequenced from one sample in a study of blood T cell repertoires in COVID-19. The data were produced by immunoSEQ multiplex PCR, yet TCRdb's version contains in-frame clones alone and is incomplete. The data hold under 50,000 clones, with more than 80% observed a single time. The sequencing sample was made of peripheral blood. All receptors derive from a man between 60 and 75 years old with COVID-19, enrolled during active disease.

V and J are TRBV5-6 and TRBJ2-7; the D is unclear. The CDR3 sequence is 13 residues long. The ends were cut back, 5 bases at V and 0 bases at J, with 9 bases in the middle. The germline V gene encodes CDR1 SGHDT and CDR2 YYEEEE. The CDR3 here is CASRRLSSYEQYF. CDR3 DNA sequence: TGTGCCAGCAGGAGGTTGAGCTCCTACGAGCAGTACTTC.

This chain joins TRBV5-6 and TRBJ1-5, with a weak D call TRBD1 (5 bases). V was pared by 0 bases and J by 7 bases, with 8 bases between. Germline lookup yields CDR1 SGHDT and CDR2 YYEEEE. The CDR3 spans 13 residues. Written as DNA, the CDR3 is TGTGCCAGCAGCTTGGGGGGCGACCAGCCCCAGCATTTT. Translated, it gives CASSLGGDQPQHF. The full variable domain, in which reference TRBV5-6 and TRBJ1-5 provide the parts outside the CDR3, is DAGVTQSPTHLIKTRGQQVTLRCSPKSGHDTVSWYQQALGQGPQFIFQYYEEEERQRGNFPDRFSGHQFPNYSSELNVNALLLGDSALYLCASSLGGDQPQHFGDGTRLSIL.